These 25 T cell receptor beta chains originate from one sample sequenced in a study of vaccination effects on CD4 cells after COVID-19. Measured with immunoSEQ multiplex PCR; TCRdb has only the in-frame clones, and not every one. Of 20,000 to 30,000 clones listed, approximately 69% are singletons. Antigens for these TCRs are unknown. Before any sequencing was done, the ViraFEST assay used viral peptide pools to expand antigen-specific CD4+ T cells. The culture ran for 10 to 11 days, and then CD4+ T cells were isolated. By PCR, the person was confirmed to have had SARS-CoV-2 infection between March and December 2020. The material was CD4+ T cells from PBMCs cultured with SARS-CoV-2 spike peptides, obtained before COVID-19 vaccination. Every receptor here comes from a human donor who had a prior SARS-CoV-2 infection.

The chain is built from TRBV7-9 and TRBJ2-1; 11 nucleotides line up with TRBD2. Germline V gene data show CDR1 as SEHNR and CDR2 as FQNEAQ (reference sequence). After removal of 4 bases from V and 9 bases from J, the junction contained 8 bases not matched to a gene. The CDR3 is 15 residues long. CDR3 region: CASSSRLAGWTEQFF. The CDR3 region has the DNA TGTGCCAGCAGCTCCCGACTAGCGGGATGGACTGAGCAGTTCTTC.

The V call is TRBV18, the J call TRBJ1-1, with a weak D call TRBD1 (6 bases). Trimming took off 4 bases at V and 6 bases at J, with 15 bases between the two ends. The CDR3 loop spans 14 amino acids. Germline assignment: CDR1 KGHSH and CDR2 LQKENI. Written as DNA, the CDR3 is TGTGCCAGCTCACTAACAGGGATTGATGCTGAAGCTTTCTTT. Amino acids: CASSLTGIDAEAFF.

With respect to this clone: Within the sample, other DNA sequences also encode this same CDR3. This chain links TRBV2 with TRBJ2-7; maybe TRBD2 (5 bases). The V end was cut by 6 bases, the J end by 2 bases, with 14 bases between. Per the germline V gene, CDR1 is SNHLY and CDR2 is FYNNEI. The CDR3 loop spans 14 amino acids. The chain's CDR3 is CASRVGGPTYEQYF. CDR3 nucleotide sequence: TGTGCCAGCAGGGTTGGAGGACCGACCTACGAGCAGTACTTC.

The chain is built from TRBV9 and TRBJ2-5; D is uncertain. The V gene's germline CDR1 is SGDLS and CDR2 YYNGEE. This CDR3 comprises 14 residues. V was cut by 0 bases and J by 4 bases, with 10 bases left in between. The DNA for the CDR3 is TGTGCCAGCAGCGTAGCCTCAGGTCGAGAGACCCAGTACTTC. Translating it yields CASSVASGRETQYF.

This clone was seen only a few times. This chain uses TRBV13 with TRBJ2-3, with 10 bases lining up with TRBD2. CDR3 length equals 16 residues. Germline lookup yields CDR1 PRHDT and CDR2 FYEKMQ (reference sequence). The ends lost 4 bases at V and 3 bases at J; junction bases unmatched: 7. The CDR3 region has the DNA TGTGCCAGCAGCTCACAAGCGGGAGGGGTGACAGATACGCAGTATTTT. This translates into CASSSQAGGVTDTQYF.

This chain links TRBV7-9 with TRBJ2-1; TRBD2 agrees at 8 bases. The V and J ends lost 1 base and 3 bases, in that order; junction bases with no gene match: 2. Germline V CDR1 and CDR2: SEHNR, FQNEAQ (reference sequence). The CDR3 is 15 residues long. The CDR3 sequence is CASSLESGSYNEQFF. CDR3 bases: TGTGCCAGCAGCTTAGAAAGCGGGAGCTACAATGAGCAGTTCTTC.

The chain couples TRBV6-4 to TRBJ1-1; 7 bases match TRBD1. Germline CDR1 and CDR2: MRHNA and SNTAGT. The CDR3 has 14 amino acids. The ends lost 0 bases at V and 4 bases at J; junction bases unmatched: 2. The CDR3 loop is CASSDSDRATEAFF. Written as DNA, the CDR3 is TGTGCCAGCAGTGACTCCGACAGGGCCACTGAAGCTTTCTTT.

This chain connects TRBV5-1 to TRBJ1-2; no definite D call. This CDR3 is 14 amino acids long. In germline, CDR1 is SGHRS, CDR2 YFSETQ. The germline V and J ends were trimmed by 0 bases and 4 bases, with 10 bases remaining between them. The CDR3: CASSLGKGPYGYTF. CDR3 in DNA: TGCGCCAGCAGCTTGGGCAAAGGGCCCTATGGCTACACCTTC. The full variable domain, with the rest looked up from reference TRBV5-1 and TRBJ1-2, is KAGVTQTPRYLIKTRGQQVTLSCSPISGHRSVSWYQQTPGQGLQFLFEYFSETQRNKGNFPGRFSGRQFSNSRSEMNVSTLELGDSALYLCASSLGKGPYGYTFGSGTRLTVV.

J is TRBJ2-1 and V is TRBV27; D not certain. Per the germline V gene, CDR1 is MNHEY and CDR2 is SMNVEV (reference sequence). This CDR3 has 13 amino acids. The V end lost 3 bases, the J end lost 10 bases, and 13 bases lay between the germline ends. The CDR3 reads CASSLASDVEQFF. As DNA, the CDR3 is TGTGCCAGCAGTTTGGCCTCGGACGTAGAGCAGTTCTTC.

The rearrangement links TRBV12-3 or TRBV12-4 to TRBJ2-7; D remains ambiguous. The V and J ends lost 4 bases and 7 bases respectively, with 11 bases between them. The CDR3 consists of 12 residues. The CDR3 here is CASSYGPVEQYF. The CDR3 DNA reads as TGTGCCAGCAGTTACGGTCCGGTGGAGCAGTACTTC.

The V call is TRBV11-3, the J call TRBJ1-2, with 7 positions matching TRBD1. Germline CDR1 is SGHNT and CDR2 is YENEEA. The V segment lost 5 bases and the J segment 4 bases; nucleotides outside the gene matches: 4. CDR3 size: 13 residues. The CDR3 protein is CASSPGQAYGYTF. The DNA of the CDR3 is TGTGCCAGCAGCCCCGGACAGGCCTATGGCTACACCTTC.

The chain links TRBV6-2 or TRBV6-3 to TRBJ2-5; D is undetermined. This CDR3 contains 15 residues. Per the germline V gene, CDR1 is MNHEY and CDR2 is SVGEGT. The V end was cut by 6 bases, the J end by 4 bases, with 18 bases between. In nucleotides, the CDR3 is TGTGCCAGCAGCAAAGTGAGGACCCTCGGAGAGACCCAGTACTTC. This sequence encodes CASSKVRTLGETQYF.

The chain has TRBV7-2 and TRBJ2-2, with 10 nucleotides matching TRBD2. This CDR3 has 18 residues. V shed 5 bases and J 1 base; nucleotides not matched to a gene: 10. Looked up from germline, CDR1 is SGHTA and CDR2 is FQGNSA. CDR3: CASSLHPLAGMNTGELFF. DNA for the CDR3: TGTGCCAGCAGCCTCCACCCACTAGCGGGAATGAACACCGGGGAGCTGTTTTTT.

The table lists this clone with a count of one. V is TRBV14 and J is TRBJ2-7, with D possibly matching TRBD2 (5 bases). The CDR3 sequence is 16 residues long. Germline CDR1 SGHDN, CDR2 FVKESK. Between the trimmed V and J ends, which lost 0 bases and 7 bases, there was a span of 19 bases. CDR3 region: CASSQEIGVARWEQYF. The DNA for the CDR3 is TGTGCCAGCAGCCAAGAAATCGGGGTCGCCCGCTGGGAGCAGTACTTC.

This clone was seen a few times. The chain links TRBV11-3 to TRBJ2-1, with D possibly TRBD2 on 6 matching bases. CDR1 and CDR2 from the germline V gene are SGHNT and YENEEA. V shed 5 bases and J shed 6 bases, with 17 bases lying between them. This CDR3 contains 15 residues. CDR3 amino acids: CASSQDGGRGNEQFF. The CDR3 DNA reads TGTGCCAGCAGCCAGGATGGAGGGCGAGGCAATGAGCAGTTCTTC.

The CDR3 DNA reads as TGTGCCAGCAGCTTAGGGACTAGCGGGAGTGATGAGCAGTTCTTC. This encodes CASSLGTSGSDEQFF. This chain joins TRBV7-3 and TRBJ2-1, with 14 bases lining up with TRBD2. The CDR3 consists of 15 residues. V dropped 2 bases and J dropped 8; count of bases not matched to a gene: 2. Germline CDR1 is SGHTA and CDR2 is FQGTGA.

The V and J genes are TRBV7-2 and TRBJ1-2, with no clear D. The CDR3 covers 15 residues. The germline V and J ends were trimmed by 1 base and 5 bases, with 14 bases remaining between them. The V gene's germline CDR1 is SGHTA and CDR2 FQGNSA. For the CDR3, the DNA is TGTGCCAGCAGCTTAGGTTCGGGCCCCCGGTATGGCTACACCTTC. Translated, it gives CASSLGSGPRYGYTF.

This chain connects TRBV7-8 to TRBJ2-3; D remains ambiguous. The germline CDR1 and CDR2 sequences are SGHVS and FQNEAQ. The CDR3 sequence is 13 residues long. V was cut by 6 bases and J by 4 bases, with 11 bases left in between. CDR3 amino acids: CASSKPGSDTQYF. The CDR3, as DNA: TGTGCCAGCAGTAAACCCGGTTCAGATACGCAGTATTTT.

This rearrangement joins TRBV10-3 to TRBJ1-1; D gene unclear. This CDR3 comprises 13 residues. V gave up 3 bases and J gave up 0 bases, with 5 bases separating them. Germline CDR1 is ENHRY and CDR2 is SYGVKD. CDR3 nucleotides: TGTGCCATCAGTGAAGGAGTGAACACTGAAGCTTTCTTT. Translation gives CAISEGVNTEAFF.

J is TRBJ1-3 and V is TRBV18; 8 bases agree with TRBD1. V trimming: 9 bases; J trimming: 3 bases; junction bases outside the gene matches: 7. CDR1 and CDR2 from the germline V gene are KGHSH and LQKENI. The CDR3 has 14 residues. CDR3 amino acids: CASLGDRGGNTIYF. CDR3 sequence (DNA): TGTGCCAGTCTTGGCGACAGGGGTGGAAACACCATATATTTT.

V is TRBV7-6 and J is TRBJ2-3, with TRBD1 as a possible D gene (5 bases). With 4 bases removed from V and 0 bases from J, the gap between germline ends came to 11 bases. The germline V gene has CDR1 SGHVS and CDR2 FNYEAQ. The CDR3 is made up of 15 amino acids. The DNA for the CDR3 is TGTGCCAGCAGCTGGACAAGCTCTAGCACAGATACGCAGTATTTT. Encoded protein: CASSWTSSSTDTQYF. The variable domain in full, with the rest retrieved from reference TRBV7-6 and TRBJ2-3, is GAGVSQSPRYKVTKRGQDVALRCDPISGHVSLYWYRQALGQGPEFLTYFNYEAQQDKSGLPNDRFSAERPEGSISTLTIQRTEQRDSAMYRCASSWTSSSTDTQYFGPGTRLTVL.

This chain links TRBV30 with TRBJ2-2; TRBD1 might be the D (6 bases). Germline V gene data show CDR1 as GTSNPN and CDR2 as SVGIG (reference sequence). This CDR3 comprises 13 residues. Trimming pared 2 bases from V and 5 bases from J, leaving 9 bases between. The CDR3 region is CAWSTQGTGELFF. CDR3 DNA sequence: TGTGCCTGGAGTACACAGGGTACCGGGGAGCTGTTTTTT. The full variable domain, rest sourced from reference TRBV30 and TRBJ2-2, is SQTIHQWPATLVQPVGSPLSLECTVEGTSNPNLYWYRQAAGRGLQLLFYSVGIGQISSEVPQNLSASRPQDRQFILSSKKLLLSDSGFYLCAWSTQGTGELFFGEGSRLTVL.

The rearrangement joins TRBV4-1 to TRBJ2-2; 10 bases are shared with TRBD2. The V segment lost 5 bases and the J segment 2 bases; nucleotides outside the gene matches: 8. The CDR3 spans 17 residues. Germline V gene sequence: CDR1 MGHRA, CDR2 YSYEKL. The CDR3 is CASSETKREGNTGELFF. The CDR3 DNA is TGCGCCAGCAGCGAAACGAAGCGGGAGGGTAACACCGGGGAGCTGTTTTTT.

The chain has TRBV5-4 and TRBJ2-6; no clear D. Trimming shortened V by 0 bases and J by 0 bases, and 10 bases separated the two germline ends. The CDR3 sequence is 17 residues long. Germline V gene data show CDR1 as SGHNT and CDR2 as YYREEE (reference sequence). The CDR3 nucleotides are TGTGCCAGCAGCTTGGGGCTACAAGTCTCTGGGGCCAACGTCCTGACTTTC. Encoded protein: CASSLGLQVSGANVLTF.

The chain has TRBV5-8 and TRBJ2-3; D unclear. The CDR3 contains 13 residues. Germline CDR1 and CDR2: SGHTS and YDEGEE. V lost 4 bases to trimming and J lost 2 bases, with 8 bases between them. The CDR3 nucleotides are TGTGCCAGCAGCCCAACTTTCACAGATACGCAGTATTTT. Its translation is CASSPTFTDTQYF.